These T cell receptor beta chains were read from a single sample in a study of T-cell reconstitution after alpha-beta-depleted transplantation in children. TCRdb independently ran MiXCR on the PCR reads; one entry per CDR3 protein. Of a few hundred thousand distinct CDR3 sequences detected, 9.5% to 13% appear once; the ten largest clones hold nearly 5.5%. The sequencing here drew on PBMCs from the stem cell graft donor, taken from the stem cell graft. These receptors came from a human donor who donated a stem cell graft to a child with acute myeloid leukemia. The CDR3 runs from the conserved cysteine through the conserved F or W. The order of the fields is D gene, J gene, V gene, clone size, CDR3 DNA, CDR3 protein. D genes are given only for firm matches. For some rows the clone size is stated as once, few or many, or as a class when expanded; others skip it.

TRBD1	TRBJ1-6	TRBV5-1	-	TGCGCCAGCAGCTTACAAACAGGGGGCTATTCACCCCTCCACTTT	CASSLQTGGYSPLHF
-	TRBJ1-2	TRBV29-1	few	TGCAGCGTGGAGAACCGACAGGATATCAGCTATGGCTACACCTTC	CSVENRQDISYGYTF
-	TRBJ2-1	TRBV20-1	-	TGCAGTGCTAGTTTGGGGGGCCCCTACAATGAGCAGTTCTTC	CSASLGGPYNEQFF
TRBD2	TRBJ2-2	TRBV27	many	TGTGCCAGCAGTTTAAGCGGGAGTCCCACCGGGGAGCTGTTTTTT	CASSLSGSPTGELFF
TRBD1	TRBJ2-3	TRBV4-1	many	TGCGCCAGCAGCCCCCGGGACAGGGGAGCCACAGATACGCAGTATTTT	CASSPRDRGATDTQYF
-	TRBJ2-3	TRBV7-2	-	TGTGCCAGCAGCTTAGTTGGGACTCCCCCCTCCAATTTT	CASSLVGTPPSNF
-	TRBJ2-5	TRBV7-9	few	TGTGCCAGCAGCTTAGCTCCGTTTTCGGCCGCGTCGTACTTC	CASSLAPFSAASYF
-	TRBJ1-5	TRBV6-5	few	TGTGCCAGCAGTTACCTTACTGCACAACCCGGCCAGCCCCAGCATTTT	CASSYLTAQPGQPQHF
TRBD1	TRBJ2-3	TRBV20-1	few	TGCAGTGCTAGACCCCCGAAGGACAGGACCGACACAGATACGCAGTATTTT	CSARPPKDRTDTDTQYF
TRBD2	TRBJ2-1	TRBV27	-	TGTGCCAGCAGTTTTCTAGCGGGAGACATCAGCTCCTACAATGAGCAGTTCTTC	CASSFLAGDISSYNEQFF
TRBD1	TRBJ2-7	TRBV23-1	-	TGCGCCAGCAGTCAATCAGGGGACAGGGCCCCCTACGAGCAGTACTTC	CASSQSGDRAPYEQYF
-	TRBJ2-1	TRBV29-1	-	TGCAGCGTGCGGATGGCCTACAATGAGCAGTTCTTC	CSVRMAYNEQFF
-	TRBJ2-5	TRBV4-1	few	TGCGCCAGCAGCCAATCGGGGACCCAGTACTTC	CASSQSGTQYF
-	TRBJ2-7	TRBV20-1	many	TGCAGTGCAACCCAGGGGCACGAGCAGTACTTC	CSATQGHEQYF
-	TRBJ2-3	TRBV12-3/TRBV12-4	-	TGTGCCAGCAGTTTCGGGAGTGGCACGCAGTATTTT	CASSFGSGTQYF
-	TRBJ2-5	TRBV11-3	few	TGTGCCAGCAGCGAGGGACGGCACCAAGAGACCCAGTACTTC	CASSEGRHQETQYF